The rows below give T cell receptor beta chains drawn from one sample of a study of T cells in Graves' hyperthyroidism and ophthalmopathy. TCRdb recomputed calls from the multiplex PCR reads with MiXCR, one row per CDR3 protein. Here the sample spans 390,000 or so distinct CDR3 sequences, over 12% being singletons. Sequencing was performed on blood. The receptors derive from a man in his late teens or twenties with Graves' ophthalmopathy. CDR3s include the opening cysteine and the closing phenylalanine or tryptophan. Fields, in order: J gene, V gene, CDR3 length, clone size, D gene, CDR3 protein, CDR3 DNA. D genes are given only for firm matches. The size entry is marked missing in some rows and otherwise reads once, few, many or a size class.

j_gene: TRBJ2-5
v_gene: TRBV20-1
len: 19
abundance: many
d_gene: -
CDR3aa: CSATPARLGRDREQGTQYF
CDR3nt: TGCAGTGCTACTCCAGCCCGATTAGGGCGGGACCGGGAGCAAGGGACCCAGTACTTC

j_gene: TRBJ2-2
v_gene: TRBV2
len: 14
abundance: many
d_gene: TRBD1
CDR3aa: CASSETGGTGELFF
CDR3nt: TGTGCCAGCAGTGAGACAGGGGGGACCGGGGAGCTGTTTTTT

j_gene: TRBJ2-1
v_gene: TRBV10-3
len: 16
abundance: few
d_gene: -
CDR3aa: CAIREGAPTVYNEQFF
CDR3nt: TGTGCCATCAGGGAGGGGGCTCCGACGGTTTACAATGAGCAGTTCTTC

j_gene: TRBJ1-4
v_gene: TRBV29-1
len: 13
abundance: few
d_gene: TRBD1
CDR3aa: CSVAGTAYEKLFF
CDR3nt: TGCAGCGTTGCCGGGACAGCGTATGAAAAACTGTTTTTT

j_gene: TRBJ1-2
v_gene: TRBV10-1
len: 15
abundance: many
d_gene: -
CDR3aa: CASSESLYRDYGYTF
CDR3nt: TGCGCCAGCAGTGAGTCCCTGTATAGAGACTATGGCTACACCTTC

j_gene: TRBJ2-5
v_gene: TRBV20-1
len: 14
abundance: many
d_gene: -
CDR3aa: CSADAGLFQETQYF
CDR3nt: TGCAGTGCCGACGCCGGACTATTCCAAGAGACCCAGTACTTC

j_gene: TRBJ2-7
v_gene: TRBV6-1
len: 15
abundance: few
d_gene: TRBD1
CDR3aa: CASRPGQGNPLEQYF
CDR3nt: TGTGCCAGCAGACCGGGACAGGGGAACCCTCTCGAGCAGTACTTC

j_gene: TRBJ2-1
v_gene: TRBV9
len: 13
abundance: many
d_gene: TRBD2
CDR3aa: CASSGREYNEQFF
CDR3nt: TGTGCCAGCAGCGGGCGGGAGTACAATGAGCAGTTCTTC

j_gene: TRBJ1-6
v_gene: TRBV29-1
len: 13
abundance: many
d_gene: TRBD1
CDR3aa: CSVRGQENSPLHF
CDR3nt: TGCAGCGTACGGGGACAGGAGAATTCACCCCTCCACTTT

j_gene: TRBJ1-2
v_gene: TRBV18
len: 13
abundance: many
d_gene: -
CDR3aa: CASSYDRTYGYTF
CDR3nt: TGTGCCAGCTCATACGACAGGACCTATGGCTACACCTTC

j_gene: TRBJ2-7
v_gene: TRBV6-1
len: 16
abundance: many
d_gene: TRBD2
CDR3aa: CASSFRFSGIGNEQYF
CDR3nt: TGTGCCAGCAGTTTCAGATTTAGCGGGATAGGGAACGAGCAGTACTTC

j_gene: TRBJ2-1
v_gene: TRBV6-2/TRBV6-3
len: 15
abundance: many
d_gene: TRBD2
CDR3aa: CASSYKGLAGGDEFF
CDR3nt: TGTGCCAGCAGTTACAAGGGACTAGCGGGAGGGGATGAGTTCTTC

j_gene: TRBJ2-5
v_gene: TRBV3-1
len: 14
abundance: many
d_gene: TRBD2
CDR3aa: CASSYTSVQETQYF
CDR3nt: TGTGCCAGCAGCTATACTAGCGTCCAAGAGACCCAGTACTTC

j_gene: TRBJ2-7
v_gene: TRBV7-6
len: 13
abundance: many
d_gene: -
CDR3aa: CASSSGFGYEQYF
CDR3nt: TGTGCCAGCAGCAGTGGATTCGGCTACGAGCAGTACTTC

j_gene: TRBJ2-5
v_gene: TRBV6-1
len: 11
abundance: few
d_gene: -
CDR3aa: CASSEAKTQYF
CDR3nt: TGTGCCAGCAGTGAAGCGAAGACCCAGTACTTC

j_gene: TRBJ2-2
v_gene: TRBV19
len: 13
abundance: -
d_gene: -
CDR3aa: CASSWPIPGELFF
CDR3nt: TGTGCCAGTAGTTGGCCTATTCCCGGGGAGCTGTTTTTT

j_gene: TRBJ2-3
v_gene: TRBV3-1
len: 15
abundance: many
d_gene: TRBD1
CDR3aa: CASSQGQGVADTQYF
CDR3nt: TGTGCCAGCAGTCAGGGACAGGGAGTCGCAGATACGCAGTATTTT

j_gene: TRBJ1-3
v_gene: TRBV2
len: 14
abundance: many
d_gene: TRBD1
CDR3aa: CASSRQGRGNTIYF
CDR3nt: TGTGCCAGCAGCAGACAGGGGCGAGGAAACACCATATATTTT

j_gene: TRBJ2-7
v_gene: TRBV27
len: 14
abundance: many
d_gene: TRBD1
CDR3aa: CASSTTGTGGEQYF
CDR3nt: TGTGCCAGCAGTACCACCGGGACAGGGGGCGAGCAGTACTTC

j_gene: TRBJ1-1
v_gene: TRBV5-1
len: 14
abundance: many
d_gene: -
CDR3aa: CASSPGRGEVEAFF
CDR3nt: TGCGCCAGCAGCCCGGGGAGGGGGGAAGTTGAAGCTTTCTTT

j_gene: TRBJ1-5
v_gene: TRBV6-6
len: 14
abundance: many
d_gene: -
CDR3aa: CASSYTRSNQPQHF
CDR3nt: TGTGCCAGCAGTTACACCCGAAGCAATCAGCCCCAGCATTTT

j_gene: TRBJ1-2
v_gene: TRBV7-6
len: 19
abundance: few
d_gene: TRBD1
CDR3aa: CASSLEGGLQGPTHYGYTF
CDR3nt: TGTGCCAGCAGCTTAGAGGGAGGCCTACAGGGGCCTACTCACTATGGCTACACCTTC

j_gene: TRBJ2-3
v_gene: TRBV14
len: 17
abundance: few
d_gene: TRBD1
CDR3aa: CASSQPGQGAFTDTQYF
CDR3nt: TGTGCCAGCAGCCAACCCGGACAGGGGGCCTTCACAGATACGCAGTATTTT

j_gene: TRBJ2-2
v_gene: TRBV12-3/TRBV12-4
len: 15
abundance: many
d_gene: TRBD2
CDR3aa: CASRGLAENTGELFF
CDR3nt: TGTGCCAGCAGAGGACTAGCGGAGAACACCGGGGAGCTGTTTTTT

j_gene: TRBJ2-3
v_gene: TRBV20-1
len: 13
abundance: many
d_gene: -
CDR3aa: CSARGGSTDTQYF
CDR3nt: TGCAGTGCTAGAGGAGGGAGCACAGATACGCAGTATTTT

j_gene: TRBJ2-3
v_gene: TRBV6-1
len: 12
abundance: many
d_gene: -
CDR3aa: CASSGSTDTQYF
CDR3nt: TGTGCCAGCTCCGGAAGCACAGATACGCAGTATTTT

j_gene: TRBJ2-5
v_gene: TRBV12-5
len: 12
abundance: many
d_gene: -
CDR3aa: CAFRTRQETQYF
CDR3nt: TGTGCCTTTAGGACACGGCAAGAGACCCAGTACTTC

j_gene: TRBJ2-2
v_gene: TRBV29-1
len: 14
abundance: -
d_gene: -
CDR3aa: CSVLWGANTGVLFF
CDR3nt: TGCAGCGTACTCTGGGGAGCGAACACCGGGGTGCTGTTTTTT

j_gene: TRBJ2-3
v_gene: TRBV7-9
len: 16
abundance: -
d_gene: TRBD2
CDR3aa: CASSLRRGISTDTQYF
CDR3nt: TGTGCCAGCAGCTTGCGGCGGGGGATTAGCACAGATACGCAGTATTTT

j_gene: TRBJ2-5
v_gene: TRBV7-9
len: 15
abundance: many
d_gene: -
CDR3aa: CASSLGGSRQETQYF
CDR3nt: TGTGCCAGCAGCTTAGGCGGCAGCCGTCAAGAGACCCAGTACTTC

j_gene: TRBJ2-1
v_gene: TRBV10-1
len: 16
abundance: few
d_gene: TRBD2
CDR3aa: CASSEGVAGPYNEQFF
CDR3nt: TGCGCCAGCAGTGAGGGGGTAGCGGGCCCCTACAATGAGCAGTTCTTC

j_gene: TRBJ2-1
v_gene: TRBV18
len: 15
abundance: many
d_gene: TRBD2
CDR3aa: CASSPSGRAGNEQFF
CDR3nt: TGTGCCAGCTCACCCAGCGGGAGGGCCGGTAATGAGCAGTTCTTC

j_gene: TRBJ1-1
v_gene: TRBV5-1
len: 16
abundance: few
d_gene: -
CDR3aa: CASSLGVGLGNTEAFF
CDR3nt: TGCGCCAGCAGCTTGGGGGTAGGACTGGGGAACACTGAAGCTTTCTTT

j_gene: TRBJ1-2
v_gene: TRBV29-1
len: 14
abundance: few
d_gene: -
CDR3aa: CSVEGSGELDGYTF
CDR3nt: TGCAGCGTTGAAGGGTCGGGGGAGTTGGATGGCTACACCTTC

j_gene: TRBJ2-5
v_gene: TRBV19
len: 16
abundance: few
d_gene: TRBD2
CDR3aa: CASRTRLAGGPETQYF
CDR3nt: TGTGCCAGTAGAACACGACTAGCGGGGGGGCCAGAGACCCAGTACTTC

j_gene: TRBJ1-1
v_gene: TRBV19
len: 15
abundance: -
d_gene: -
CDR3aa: CASSIDPWGATEAFF
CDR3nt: TGTGCCAGTAGTATAGATCCCTGGGGGGCCACTGAAGCTTTCTTT

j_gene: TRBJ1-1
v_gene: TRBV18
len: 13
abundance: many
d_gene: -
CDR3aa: CASSNGENTEAFF
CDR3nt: TGTGCCAGCTCAAATGGGGAGAACACTGAAGCTTTCTTT

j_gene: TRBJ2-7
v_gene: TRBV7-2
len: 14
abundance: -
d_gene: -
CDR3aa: CASRSSGVSYEQYF
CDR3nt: TGTGCCAGCAGGTCGTCGGGGGTTTCCTACGAGCAGTACTTC

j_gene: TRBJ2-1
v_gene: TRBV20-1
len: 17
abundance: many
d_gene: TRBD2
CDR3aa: CSALGLAGGLSGNEQFF
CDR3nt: TGCAGTGCTTTAGGACTAGCGGGGGGGCTCTCCGGCAATGAGCAGTTCTTC

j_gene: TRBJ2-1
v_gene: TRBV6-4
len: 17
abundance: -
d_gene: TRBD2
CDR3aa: CASSLRGTSGTYNEQFF
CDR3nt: TGTGCCTCGTCACTCAGGGGTACTAGCGGGACTTACAATGAGCAGTTCTTC

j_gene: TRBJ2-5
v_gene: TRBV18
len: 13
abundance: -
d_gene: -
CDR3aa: CANSLLFQETQYF
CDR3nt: TGTGCCAACTCACTCCTTTTCCAAGAGACCCAGTACTTC

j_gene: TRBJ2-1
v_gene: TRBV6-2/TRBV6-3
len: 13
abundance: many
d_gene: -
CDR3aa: CASSYSTNNEQFF
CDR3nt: TGTGCCAGCAGTTACTCGACTAACAATGAGCAGTTCTTC

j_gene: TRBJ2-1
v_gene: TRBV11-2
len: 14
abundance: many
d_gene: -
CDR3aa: CASSPGPSNVEQFF
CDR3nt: TGTGCCAGCAGCCCCGGACCCTCCAACGTTGAGCAGTTCTTC

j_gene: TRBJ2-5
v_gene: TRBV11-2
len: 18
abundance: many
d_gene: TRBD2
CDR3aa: CASRTPGLAGHGGETQYF
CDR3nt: TGTGCCAGCAGGACTCCGGGACTAGCGGGCCATGGGGGGGAGACCCAGTACTTC

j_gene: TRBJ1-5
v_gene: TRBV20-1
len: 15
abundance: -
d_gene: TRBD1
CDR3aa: CSAATPGGGNQPQHF
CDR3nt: TGCAGTGCAGCCACACCAGGGGGGGGCAATCAGCCCCAGCATTTT

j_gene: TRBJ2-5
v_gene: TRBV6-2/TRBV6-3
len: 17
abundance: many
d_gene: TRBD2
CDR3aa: CASRPPLMAGVGETQYF
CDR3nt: TGTGCCAGCAGGCCCCCCCTTATGGCGGGAGTAGGGGAGACCCAGTACTTC

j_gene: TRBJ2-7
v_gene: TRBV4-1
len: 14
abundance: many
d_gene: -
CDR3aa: CASSQDLPTEEQYF
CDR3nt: TGCGCCAGCAGCCAAGATCTACCCACGGAAGAGCAGTACTTC

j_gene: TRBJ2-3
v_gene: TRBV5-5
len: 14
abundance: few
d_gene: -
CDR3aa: CASSYWGGADTQYF
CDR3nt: TGTGCCAGCAGCTACTGGGGGGGCGCGGATACGCAGTATTTT

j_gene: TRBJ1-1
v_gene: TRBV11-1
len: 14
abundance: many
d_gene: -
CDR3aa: CASSLTGTHGEAFF
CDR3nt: TGTGCCAGCAGCTTAACCGGGACACACGGTGAAGCTTTCTTT

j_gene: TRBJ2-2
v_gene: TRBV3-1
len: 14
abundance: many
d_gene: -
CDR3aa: CASNGQGLFGELFF
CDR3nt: TGTGCCAGCAACGGTCAGGGATTGTTCGGGGAGCTGTTTTTT

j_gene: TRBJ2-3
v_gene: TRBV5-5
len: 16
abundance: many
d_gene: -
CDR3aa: CASSHLQQTGPYTQYF
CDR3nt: TGTGCCAGCAGCCACCTCCAACAAACGGGACCTTATACGCAGTATTTT

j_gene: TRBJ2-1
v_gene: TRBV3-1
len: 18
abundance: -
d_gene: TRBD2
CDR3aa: CASSPIPGLAGGNNEQFF
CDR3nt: TGTGCCAGCAGCCCAATACCGGGACTAGCGGGGGGAAACAATGAGCAGTTCTTC

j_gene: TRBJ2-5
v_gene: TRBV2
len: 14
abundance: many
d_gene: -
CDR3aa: CASRGYTGTETQYF
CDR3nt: TGTGCCAGCAGGGGATATACAGGGACCGAGACCCAGTACTTC